Presented here are 29 T cell receptor beta chains from one specimen sequenced in a study of regulatory T cells in long-lasting Graves disease. Documented time point: newly diagnosed GD, antithyroid drugs for less than 3 months. Preparation of the TCR library used RNA extracted from PBMCs. In building TCR beta libraries, iRepertoire HTBI primers were used together with Arm-PCR of CDR3 regions. Via MiXCR, TCRdb re-called the multiplex PCR reads, giving one row per CDR3 protein. The sample has a few hundred thousand distinct CDR3 sequences; about 17% are singletons. This sample was shared with a second study, whose subject was T cells in Graves' hyperthyroidism and ophthalmopathy.

Sequencing used peripheral blood mononuclear cells (PBMCs), obtained at new diagnosis, from a patient treated with antithyroid drugs. These receptors originate from a woman aged 25 to 39 with Graves disease.

In its sample, this clonotype was seen many times. The chain is built from TRBV5-1 and TRBJ1-2; 7 nucleotides line up with TRBD1. The germline V gene encodes CDR1 SGHRS and CDR2 YFSETQ. The trim removed 2 bases at V and 5 bases at J, leaving 9 bases unmatched. CDR3 length equals 15 residues. The CDR3 bases are TGCGCCAGCAGCTTAGAGGGACAGTCAACTTATGGCTACACCTTC. Translated: CASSLEGQSTYGYTF.

The chain employs TRBV5-1 and TRBJ2-5; TRBD2 aligns across 9 bases. V dropped 4 bases and J dropped 5; count of bases not matched to a gene: 12. This CDR3 contains 16 residues. Germline assignment: CDR1 SGHRS and CDR2 YFSETQ. This chain's CDR3 is CASSPGSGGGAETQYF. Here the CDR3 DNA reads TGCGCCAGCAGCCCGGGTTCTGGCGGGGGGGCCGAGACCCAGTACTTC.

The table lists this clonotype with many counts. The rearrangement links TRBV28 to TRBJ2-7; 11 positions match TRBD1. Losses at the gene ends were 6 bases for V and 2 bases for J; bases not matched to a gene: 6. The CDR3 consists of 15 residues. The germline gives CDR1 MDHEN, CDR2 SYDVKM. The CDR3 DNA reads TGTGCCAGCAGCTTAACGGGACAGGGGGCCTACGAGCAGTACTTC. It translates to CASSLTGQGAYEQYF.

This clonotype came up many times. This chain joins TRBV2 and TRBJ1-2; TRBD1 is a possible D gene (5 bases). The germline V gene has CDR1 SNHLY and CDR2 FYNNEI. The CDR3 length is 18 residues. The V end was cut by 0 bases, the J end by 4 bases, with 21 bases between. Here the CDR3 DNA reads TGTGCCAGCAGTGAAGCGGAGTTACCAGGGTCTAGTGGCTATGGCTACACCTTC. Residues: CASSEAELPGSSGYGYTF.

This chain links TRBV6-1 with TRBJ1-1; no reliable D call. The CDR3 totals 13 residues. Between the trimmed V and J ends, which lost 6 bases and 3 bases, there was a span of 11 bases. Germline V gives CDR1 MNHNS, CDR2 SASEGT. CDR3 in DNA: TGTGCCAGCAGGTATCTAAGGGACACTGAAGCTTTCTTT. It codes for CASRYLRDTEAFF.

This clonotype was seen ten or more times. This chain links TRBV11-3 with TRBJ1-1; tentatively, D is TRBD1 (6 bases). Per germline, CDR1 SGHNT and CDR2 YENEEA. The CDR3 covers 13 residues. V was cut by 5 bases and J by 5 bases, with 12 bases left in between. CDR3 nucleotide sequence: TGTGCCAGCAGCCAGGGGACGGGAACTGAAGCTTTCTTT. This encodes CASSQGTGTEAFF. Using reference TRBV11-3 and TRBJ1-1 for the parts outside the CDR3, the full variable domain is EAGVVQSPRYKIIEKKQPVAFWCNPISGHNTLYWYLQNLGQGPELLIRYENEEAVDDSQLPKDRFSAERLKGVDSTLKIQPAELGDSAVYLCASSQGTGTEAFFGQGTRLTVV.

This clonotype was recorded many times. This chain uses TRBV4-1 with TRBJ1-1; a weak D match, TRBD1 (5 bases). The germline V and J ends were trimmed by 4 bases and 7 bases, with 25 bases remaining between them. Germline CDR1 MGHRA, CDR2 YSYEKL. CDR3 length: 17 residues. The CDR3 region has the DNA TGCGCCAGCAGCCCCCTCGCGACAGCCGACGTAGACAATGAAGCTTTCTTT. It translates to CASSPLATADVDNEAFF.

This clonotype came up a few times. One base away lies a much larger clone, so this may be a sequencing read error. The rearrangement joins TRBV20-1 to TRBJ2-1; the match to TRBD1 covers 7 bases. The CDR3 extends over 15 amino acids. Germline V CDR1 and CDR2: DFQATT, SNEGSKA (reference sequence). The CDR3 region has the DNA TGCAGTGCTAGTAAACAGGGGACCGTCTACAATGAGCAGCTCTTC. Amino acid sequence: CSASKQGTVYNEQLF.

Ten or more counts support this clonotype. J is TRBJ1-4 and V is TRBV9; D is undetermined. This CDR3 is built from 17 residues. The V end was cut by 0 bases, the J end by 8 bases, with 20 bases between. CDR1 and CDR2 (germline): SGDLS, YYNGEE. In DNA form, the CDR3 reads TGTGCCAGCAGCGTAGAGGAGAAGGGTCCCTTTGCGGAAAAACTGTTTTTT. Translating it yields CASSVEEKGPFAEKLFF.

This clonotype was detected a few times. This chain connects TRBV12-3 or TRBV12-4 to TRBJ2-1; 8 positions agree with TRBD2. The length of the CDR3 is 14 residues. Trimming took 6 bases from V and 2 from J; bases not matched to a gene: 3. CDR3 loop: CASRKRGPYNEQFF. The CDR3 DNA reads as TGTGCCAGCAGGAAGCGGGGGCCCTACAATGAGCAGTTCTTC.

In this sample, this clonotype turned up many times. This chain connects TRBV18 to TRBJ2-7; D is undetermined. V lost 0 bases and J 1 base, leaving 10 bases between the germline ends. The CDR3 has 15 residues. Germline V gene lookup returns CDR1 KGHSH and CDR2 LQKENI. The CDR3 coding sequence is TGTGCCAGCTCACCACCGGTGGGTAGATCCTACGAGCAGTACTTC. It encodes CASSPPVGRSYEQYF.

The V gene is TRBV7-9, the J gene TRBJ2-3; no clear D. CDR3 length: 12 residues. V was clipped by 2 bases and J by 7 bases, with 7 bases between them. Looked up from germline, CDR1 is SEHNR and CDR2 is FQNEAQ (reference sequence). The CDR3: CASSLPEYTQYF. Here the CDR3 DNA reads TGTGCCAGCAGCTTACCTGAGTATACGCAGTATTTT.

With respect to this clonotype: This CDR3 is missing its conserved last phenylalanine or tryptophan, likely due to a read error. This chain joins TRBV7-8 and TRBJ1-1; unclear D gene. Germline V gene data show CDR1 as SGHVS and CDR2 as FQNEAQ. CDR3 length: 16 residues. Between the trimmed V and J ends, which lost 5 bases and 1 base, there was a span of 17 bases. The CDR3 reads CASSPVRLTPNTEAFS. In DNA form, the CDR3 reads TGTGCCAGCAGCCCCGTAAGGCTGACACCGAACACTGAAGCTTTCTCT.

CDR3 sequence (DNA): TGTGCCAGCCATGACAGGGGAGGTGAAAAACTGTTTTTT. This gives the protein CASHDRGGEKLFF. The J gene is TRBJ1-4, the V gene TRBV25-1; 8 bases map to TRBD1. Trimming took 8 bases from V and 7 from J; bases not matched to a gene: 6. Germline V gene data show CDR1 as MGHDK and CDR2 as SYGVNS. This CDR3 contains 13 residues.

This clonotype was detected many times. The chain employs TRBV7-9 and TRBJ2-7; perhaps TRBD1 as D (6 bases). This CDR3 region has 15 residues. The V end lost 4 bases, the J end lost 4 bases, and 17 bases lay between the germline ends. CDR1 is SEHNR and CDR2 is FQNEAQ in the germline V gene (reference sequence). Here the CDR3 DNA reads TGTGCCAGCAGCTCAATCCCACAGGGACGGTACGAGCAGTACTTC. This encodes CASSSIPQGRYEQYF.

Ten or more counts support this clonotype. This CDR3 is CASSLAGQPQHF. CDR3 DNA: TGTGCCAGCAGCTTAGCGGGTCAGCCCCAGCATTTT. J is TRBJ1-5 and V is TRBV13; D unclear. V was trimmed by 1 base and J by 6 bases, leaving 4 bases between them. The V gene's germline CDR1 is PRHDT and CDR2 FYEKMQ (reference sequence). The CDR3 is made up of 12 amino acids.

This clonotype has a count of ten or more. V usage is TRBV7-6 and J usage is TRBJ2-1; D may be TRBD1 (6 bases). Germline CDR1 reads SGHVS; CDR2 reads FNYEAQ. This CDR3 is 14 amino acids long. Trimming took 6 bases from V and 4 from J, leaving 13 bases between them. CDR3 nucleotides: TGTGCCAGCAGAGGGACACAGGAATACAATGAGCAGTTCTTC. Its protein product is CASRGTQEYNEQFF.

Ten or more counts support this clonotype. As DNA, the CDR3 is TGTGCCAGCAGGACAGGGGGAGGGACTGAAGCTTTCTTT. Protein sequence: CASRTGGGTEAFF. The chain combines TRBV5-4 with TRBJ1-1; 9 nucleotides agree with TRBD1. This CDR3 contains 13 residues. Germline assignment: CDR1 SGHNT and CDR2 YYREEE (reference sequence). V was pared by 5 bases and J by 5 bases, with 4 bases of the junction left unmatched.

CDR3 DNA sequence: TGTGCCAGCAGTTTATCCGGGACTGGAAACACCATATATTTT. Its protein product is CASSLSGTGNTIYF. The gene calls are TRBV12-3 or TRBV12-4 and TRBJ1-3; D is unclear. The V end lost 2 bases, the J end lost 2 bases, and 7 bases lay between the germline ends. The CDR3 extends over 14 amino acids.

Many counts were recorded for this clonotype. V gene TRBV12-3 or TRBV12-4 combines with J gene TRBJ1-3, with D perhaps TRBD1 (5 bases). The V gene lost 6 bases and the J gene lost 0 bases, with 9 bases spanning the gap. CDR3 length equals 14 residues. The CDR3 bases are TGTGCCAGCAGGGGGACGGACTCTGGAAACACCATATATTTT. Amino acids: CASRGTDSGNTIYF.

The chain has TRBV3-1 and TRBJ2-6, with 7 bases aligning to TRBD1. Germline CDR1 and CDR2: LGHDT and YNNKEL (reference sequence). V lost 2 bases, J lost 0 bases, and 7 bases stayed unmatched. The CDR3 extends over 18 amino acids. The CDR3 bases are TGTGCCAGCAGCCAACCGGGACAGCTATTCTCTGGGGCCAACGTCCTGACTTTC. It encodes CASSQPGQLFSGANVLTF.

CDR3 residues: CASSGQGAHTEAFF. The CDR3 nucleotides are TGTGCCAGCAGTGGACAGGGGGCACACACTGAAGCTTTCTTT. The chain joins TRBV12-3 or TRBV12-4 to TRBJ1-1, with 11 bases aligning to TRBD1. The CDR3 sequence is 14 residues long. V lost 5 bases, J lost 3 bases, and 2 bases stayed unmatched.

In this sample, this clonotype turned up many times. V gene TRBV27 combines with J gene TRBJ2-3; D may be TRBD1 (6 bases). The CDR3 extends over 15 amino acids. CDR1 and CDR2 from the germline V gene are MNHEY and SMNVEV (reference sequence). The ends were cut back, 7 bases at V and 3 bases at J, with 17 bases in the middle. The CDR3 loop is CASTMGAPGTDTQYF. The CDR3, as DNA: TGTGCCAGCACCATGGGGGCTCCAGGAACAGATACGCAGTATTTT.

Ten or more counts support this clonotype. The rearrangement links TRBV11-2 to TRBJ2-3; D perhaps matches TRBD1 (6 bases). Germline loops: CDR1 SGHAT, CDR2 FQNNGV. Trimming stripped 4 bases from V and 0 bases from J, with 14 bases between. CDR3 length: 16 residues. CDR3 DNA sequence: TGTGCCAGCAGCTCTAGCCTACAGGGTAGCACAGATACGCAGTATTTT. Translating it yields CASSSSLQGSTDTQYF.

There are many counts of this clonotype. The chain is built from TRBV7-9 and TRBJ1-1; D might be TRBD1 (6 bases). The germline CDR1 and CDR2 sequences are SEHNR and FQNEAQ (reference sequence). V was clipped by 6 bases and J by 4 bases, with 15 bases between them. This CDR3 is built from 14 residues. The DNA for the CDR3 is TGTGCCAGCAGGCCCACAGGGTCCGGCACTGAAGCTTTCTTT. Its protein product is CASRPTGSGTEAFF.

This chain uses TRBV5-5 with TRBJ1-1, with D unresolved. CDR1 and CDR2 from the germline V gene are SGHKS and YYEKEE (reference sequence). The CDR3 is 13 amino acids. Trimming took 2 bases from V and 7 from J, leaving 12 bases between them. The CDR3 DNA reads TGTGCCAGCAGCTTTTTCGTCCAGGATGAAGCTTTCTTT. Translated: CASSFFVQDEAFF.

This clonotype showed up many times. This chain connects TRBV7-2 to TRBJ1-2; tentatively, D is TRBD1 (6 bases). V was clipped by 1 base and J by 4 bases, with 16 bases between them. The germline V gene has CDR1 SGHTA and CDR2 FQGNSA. This CDR3 has 16 residues. In nucleotides, the CDR3 is TGTGCCAGCAGCTTAGTAGCTGGGGGGGCGGCCTATGGCTACACCTTC. Amino acids: CASSLVAGGAAYGYTF.

V is TRBV27 and J is TRBJ2-3; 10 nucleotides align to TRBD2. V gave up 9 bases and J gave up 8 bases; unmatched junction bases: 11. The CDR3 runs to 14 residues. Per germline, CDR1 MNHEY and CDR2 SMNVEV (reference sequence). CDR3 loop: CASLSGTSVGTQYF. The DNA for the CDR3 is TGTGCCAGTCTATCCGGGACTAGCGTGGGTACGCAGTATTTT.

The chain links TRBV20-1 to TRBJ2-1, with 7 bases that match TRBD2. The CDR3 extends over 13 amino acids. V shed 1 base and J 9 bases; nucleotides not matched to a gene: 6. CDR1 DFQATT and CDR2 SNEGSKA come from the germline V gene (reference sequence). The DNA of the CDR3 is TGCAGTGCTAGAGTGGCGCGGGAGACTGAGCAGTTCTTC. It is translated as CSARVARETEQFF.